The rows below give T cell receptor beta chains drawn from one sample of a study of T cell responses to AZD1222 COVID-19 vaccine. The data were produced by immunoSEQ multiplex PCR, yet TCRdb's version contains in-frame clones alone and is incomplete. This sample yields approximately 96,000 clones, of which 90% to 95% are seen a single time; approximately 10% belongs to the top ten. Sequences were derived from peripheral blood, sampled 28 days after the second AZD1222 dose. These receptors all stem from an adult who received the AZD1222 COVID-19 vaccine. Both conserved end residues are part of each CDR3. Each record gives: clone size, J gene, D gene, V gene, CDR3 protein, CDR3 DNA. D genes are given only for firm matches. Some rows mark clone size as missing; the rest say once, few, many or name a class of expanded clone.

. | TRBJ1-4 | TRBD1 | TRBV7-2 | CASSLGDRGNEKLFF | TGTGCCAGCAGCTTAGGGGACAGGGGTAATGAAAAACTGTTTTTT
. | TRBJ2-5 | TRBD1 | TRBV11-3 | CASSSGQGETQYF | TGTGCCAGCAGCTCGGGACAGGGAGAGACCCAGTACTTC
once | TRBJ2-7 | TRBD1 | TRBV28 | CASSRGTAISYEQYF | TGTGCCAGCAGTAGGGGGACAGCAATCTCCTACGAGCAGTACTTC
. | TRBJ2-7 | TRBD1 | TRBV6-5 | CASSPTGVEQYF | TGTGCCAGCAGTCCCACAGGGGTCGAGCAGTACTTC
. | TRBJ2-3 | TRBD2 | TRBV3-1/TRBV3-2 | CASSQDPRTSGDRTDTQYF | TGTGCCAGCAGCCAAGATCCCCGGACTAGCGGGGACCGCACAGATACGCAGTATTTT
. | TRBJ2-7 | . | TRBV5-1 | CASSPGTLIYEQYF | TGCGCCAGCAGTCCCGGGACTTTAATTTACGAGCAGTACTTC
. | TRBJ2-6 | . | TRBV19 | CASTRDTTSGANVLTF | TGTGCCAGTACCCGGGACACGACCTCTGGGGCCAACGTCCTGACTTTC
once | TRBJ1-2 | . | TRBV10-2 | CASSDGIGVFNYGYTF | TGCGCCAGCAGCGATGGGATAGGGGTTTTTAACTATGGCTACACCTTC
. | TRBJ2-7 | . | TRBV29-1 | CSAQDPGFYEQYF | TGCAGCGCCCAAGACCCAGGGTTCTACGAGCAGTACTTC
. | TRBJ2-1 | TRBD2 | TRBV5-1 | CASSFPSGRFAYNEQFF | TGCGCCAGCAGCTTCCCTAGCGGGAGGTTCGCCTACAATGAGCAGTTCTTC
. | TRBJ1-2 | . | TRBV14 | CASSRVGHYYGYTF | TGTGCCAGCAGCCGGGTGGGACACTACTATGGCTACACCTTC
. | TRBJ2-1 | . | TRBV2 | CASSEMRGSSLQFF | TGTGCCAGCAGTGAAATGAGGGGGTCCTCCCTCCAGTTCTTC